This T cell receptor (beta chain) was captured by sequencing in a study of cytomegalovirus exposure and HLA in healthy donors. CDR3 size: 15 residues. J was trimmed by 7 bases and V by 2 bases; bases with no gene match: 3. Per germline, CDR1 SGHNT and CDR2 YYREEE (reference sequence). The primer mix had 60 Vbeta and 13 Jbeta primers. This table comes from immunoSEQ multiplex PCR, and its TCRdb copy is limited to in-frame clones, with some not included. The sample has around 140,000 clones; roughly 78% are singletons. This chain links TRBV5-4 with TRBJ2-1; 13 positions match TRBD2. Sequencing was performed on PBMCs. The TCR originated in a man aged 50 to 59 in good health and CMV-seropositive. The CDR3 here is CASSFRTSGRNEQFF. The DNA for the CDR3 is TGTGCCAGCAGCTTCCGGACTAGCGGGAGAAATGAGCAGTTCTTC.